One sample yielded the 12 T cell receptor beta chains listed below, sequenced in a study of beta chain features in type 1 diabetes. cDNA synthesis used the whole RNA isolate, giving expressed TCRB sequences. Assay: immunoSEQ multiplex PCR; the TCRdb copy retains only in-frame clones and omits some. The sample shows fewer than 550,000 clones, about 10% of them seen only once. The sequencing sample was made of naive CD4+ T cells from blood. These receptors all come from a woman aged 18-29 years in good health.

The V and J genes are TRBV4-1 and TRBJ1-2; 7 bases map to TRBD1. This CDR3 comprises 15 residues. Trimming at V came to 2 bases and at J to 8 bases, leaving 11 bases not matched to a gene. Germline V gene data show CDR1 as MGHRA and CDR2 as YSYEKL. The CDR3 DNA follows: TGCGCCAGCAGCCAACCGATACAGGGGCGACGCGGCTACACCTTC. Protein: CASSQPIQGRRGYTF.

This chain links TRBV13 with TRBJ2-2, with 7 bases lining up with TRBD1. The CDR3 has 16 residues. Germline CDR1 reads PRHDT; CDR2 reads FYEKMQ (reference sequence). V dropped 1 base and J dropped 3; count of bases not matched to a gene: 5. The CDR3 bases are TGTGCCAGCAGCTTAGAACAGGGGCCCTACACCGGGGAGCTGTTTTTT. Translation gives CASSLEQGPYTGELFF. Full variable domain (missing parts from reference TRBV13 and TRBJ2-2): AAGVIQSPRHLIKEKRETATLKCYPIPRHDTVYWYQQGPGQDPQFLISFYEKMQSDKGSIPDRFSAQQFSDYHSELNMSSLELGDSALYFCASSLEQGPYTGELFFGEGSRLTVL.

V gene TRBV2 combines with J gene TRBJ2-3; the D gene is possibly TRBD2 (7 bases). The CDR3 runs to 13 residues. V was shortened by 7 bases and J by 2 bases, with 10 bases between the two germline ends. Germline-derived CDR1 and CDR2 are SNHLY and FYNNEI. CDR3 coding DNA: TGTGCCAGCAACGGGGGGCCCACAGATACGCAGTATTTT. This codes for CASNGGPTDTQYF.

This clone was picked up a small number of times. This chain connects TRBV29-1 to TRBJ2-3; D assignment may be TRBD1 or TRBD2 (5 bases each). V lost 4 bases and J lost 2, with 13 bases in between. The germline CDR1 and CDR2 sequences are SQVTM and ANQGSEA. This CDR3 is 14 amino acids long. The CDR3 bases are TGCAGCGTTGGGGGATTCGGGGCCACAGATACGCAGTATTTT. It codes for CSVGGFGATDTQYF.

The V and J genes are TRBV7-9 and TRBJ1-6, with TRBD1 matching 7 bases. Germline lookup yields CDR1 SEHNR and CDR2 FQNEAQ (reference sequence). The CDR3 has 15 amino acids. The V gene end was trimmed by 2 bases and the J gene end by 5 bases; junction bases not matched to a gene: 3. CDR3 sequence (DNA): TGTGCCAGCAGCTTATCACAGGGGAATAATTCACCCCTCCACTTT. It is translated as CASSLSQGNNSPLHF. Looking up the rest from reference TRBV7-9 and TRBJ1-6 gives the full variable domain: DTGVSQNPRHKITKRGQNVTFRCDPISEHNRLYWYRQTLGQGPEFLTYFQNEAQLEKSRLLSDRFSAERPKGSFSTLEIQRTEQGDSAMYLCASSLSQGNNSPLHFGNGTRLTVT.

This clone has only a few counts. The chain joins TRBV7-2 to TRBJ1-3; a possible D gene is TRBD1 (6 bases). CDR3 length: 15 amino acids. Trimming stripped 1 base from V and 4 bases from J, with 11 bases between. The germline gives CDR1 SGHTA, CDR2 FQGNSA. The CDR3, as DNA: TGTGCCAGCAGCTTAGTTTGGGGGCTCGGAAACACCATATATTTT. It encodes CASSLVWGLGNTIYF.

With respect to this clone: This sample also contains other DNA sequences that code for the same CDR3. The chain uses TRBV7-9 and TRBJ1-1; D is unresolved. CDR3 length: 11 amino acids. Trimming removed 1 base from V and 5 bases from J, with 2 bases in between. Germline V CDR1 and CDR2: SEHNR, FQNEAQ (reference sequence). The CDR3 loop reads CASSLGTEAFF. In nucleotides, the CDR3 is TGTGCCAGCAGCTTAGGGACTGAAGCTTTCTTT.

The chain combines TRBV14 with TRBJ2-7, with TRBD1 matching over 9 bases. This CDR3 is 15 amino acids long. V shed 4 bases and J 2 bases; nucleotides not matched to a gene: 6. Germline V CDR1 and CDR2: SGHDN, FVKESK. CDR3 coding DNA: TGTGCCAGCAGCCGCGGGACAGGGTGGACCTACGAGCAGTACTTC. It translates to CASSRGTGWTYEQYF.

This clone was counted ten times or more. The rearrangement links TRBV28 to TRBJ2-5; no firm D call. Germline V gene sequence: CDR1 MDHEN, CDR2 SYDVKM. The CDR3 covers 14 residues. V was pared by 6 bases and J by 2 bases, with 13 bases between. The chain's CDR3 is CASSPLGPQETQYF. The CDR3, as DNA: TGTGCCAGCAGCCCCCTGGGCCCTCAAGAGACCCAGTACTTC.

There are a few counts of this clone. The chain carries TRBV20-1 and TRBJ2-1; D is possibly TRBD1 (5 bases). This CDR3 is 11 amino acids long. The germline gives CDR1 DFQATT, CDR2 SNEGSKA (reference sequence). The germline V and J ends were trimmed by 5 bases and 12 bases, with 14 bases remaining between them. This CDR3 is CSAPKGAWQFF. Written as DNA, the CDR3 is TGCAGTGCTCCGAAAGGGGCATGGCAGTTCTTC.

This rearrangement joins TRBV20-1 to TRBJ1-5; no firm D call. CDR3 length equals 11 residues. Trimming cost V 4 bases and J 3 bases, with 4 bases left between them. The germline gives CDR1 DFQATT, CDR2 SNEGSKA (reference sequence). The CDR3 loop reads CSATTNQPQHF. CDR3 nucleotide sequence: TGCAGTGCTACCACCAATCAGCCCCAGCATTTT.

This chain connects TRBV7-8 to TRBJ2-5; no reliable D call. The CDR3 covers 12 residues. Germline-derived CDR1 and CDR2 are SGHVS and FQNEAQ. Trimming pared 5 bases from V and 3 bases from J, leaving 7 bases between. CDR3 nucleotides: TGTGCCAGCAGCCTCCTTAAAGAGACCCAGTACTTC. Translated, it gives CASSLLKETQYF.